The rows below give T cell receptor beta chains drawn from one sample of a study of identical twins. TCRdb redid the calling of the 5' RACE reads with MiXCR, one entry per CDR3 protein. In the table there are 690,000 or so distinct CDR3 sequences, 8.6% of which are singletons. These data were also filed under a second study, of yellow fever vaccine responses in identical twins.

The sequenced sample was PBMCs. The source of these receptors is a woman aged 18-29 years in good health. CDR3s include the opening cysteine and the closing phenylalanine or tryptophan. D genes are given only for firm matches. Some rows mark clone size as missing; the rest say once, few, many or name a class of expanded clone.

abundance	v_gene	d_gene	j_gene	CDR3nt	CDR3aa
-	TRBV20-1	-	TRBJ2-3	TGCAGTGCCACTACTGTTCCAGCTAGCACAGATACGCAGTATTTT	CSATTVPASTDTQYF
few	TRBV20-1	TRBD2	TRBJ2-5	TGCAGTGCTGGGACTAGCCTGGAGACCCAGTACTTC	CSAGTSLETQYF
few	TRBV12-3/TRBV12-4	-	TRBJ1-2	TGTGCCAGCAACAAAGACAGAGAGGATGGCTACACCTTC	CASNKDREDGYTF
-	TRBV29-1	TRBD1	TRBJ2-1	TGCAGCGCCCGGGACAGAGCTAGTTATGAGCAGTTCTTC	CSARDRASYEQFF
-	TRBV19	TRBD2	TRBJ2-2	TGTGCCAGTACCCCCGGACTAGCGGGAAGCGGGGAGCTGTTTTTT	CASTPGLAGSGELFF
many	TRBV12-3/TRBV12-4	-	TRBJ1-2	TGTGCCAGCAGTTTATCCTCAGGGGATGGCTATGGCTACACCTTC	CASSLSSGDGYGYTF
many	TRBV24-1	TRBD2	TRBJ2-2	TGTGCCACCAGTGACAGGGACAGCGCTAGCGGGGGGGCCGAGCTGTTTTTT	CATSDRDSASGGAELFF
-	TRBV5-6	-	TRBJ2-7	TGTGCCAGCAGCCCGGGACCTTTCTACGAGCAGTACTTC	CASSPGPFYEQYF
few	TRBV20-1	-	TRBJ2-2	TGCAGTGCTAGGGGAGTAGGGCCCGGGGAGCTGTTTTTT	CSARGVGPGELFF
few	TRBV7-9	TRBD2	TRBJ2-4	TGTGCCAGCAGCCCGATTAGCGGGGGGGTACCCAAAAACATTCAGTACTTC	CASSPISGGVPKNIQYF
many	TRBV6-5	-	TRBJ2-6	TGTGCCAGCAGTTACGGGGGCTCTGGGGCCAACGTCCTGACTTTC	CASSYGGSGANVLTF
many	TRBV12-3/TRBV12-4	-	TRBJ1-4	TGTGCCAGCAGTCCGTTAACAGGGTTTGAAAAACTGTTTTTT	CASSPLTGFEKLFF
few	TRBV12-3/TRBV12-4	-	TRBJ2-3	TGTGCCAGCAGTTTCCAGCAGGCTCGAGATACGCAGTATTTT	CASSFQQARDTQYF
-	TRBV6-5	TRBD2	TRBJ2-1	TGTGCCAGCAGTTACTCGAGAAAGGGGACTAGCGGGAGAGGGGAGCAGTTCTTC	CASSYSRKGTSGRGEQFF
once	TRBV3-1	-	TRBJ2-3	TGTGCCAGCAGCCGTCAACAGGGAGGTGGGGGCACAGATACGCAGTATTTT	CASSRQQGGGGTDTQYF
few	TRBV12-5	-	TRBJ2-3	TGTGCTAGTGGCCGGGGACCAGATACGCAGTATTTT	CASGRGPDTQYF
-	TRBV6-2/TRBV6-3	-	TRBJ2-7	TGTGCCAGCGCAGGCTATTCCTACGAGCAGTACTTC	CASAGYSYEQYF
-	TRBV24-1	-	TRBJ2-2	TGTGCCACCAGTGACCCGGGACCTGGGGGCACCGGGGAGCCGTTTTTT	CATSDPGPGGTGEPFF
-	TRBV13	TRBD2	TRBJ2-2	TGTGCCAGCAGCTTCACCCGGCCTTCAACGACTAGCGGGAGGGCCCGGGCCGGGGAGCTGTTTTTT	CASSFTRPSTTSGRARAGELFF
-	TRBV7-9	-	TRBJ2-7	TGTGCCAGCAGCCTCCGGGACACAGTCTACGAGCAGTACTTC	CASSLRDTVYEQYF